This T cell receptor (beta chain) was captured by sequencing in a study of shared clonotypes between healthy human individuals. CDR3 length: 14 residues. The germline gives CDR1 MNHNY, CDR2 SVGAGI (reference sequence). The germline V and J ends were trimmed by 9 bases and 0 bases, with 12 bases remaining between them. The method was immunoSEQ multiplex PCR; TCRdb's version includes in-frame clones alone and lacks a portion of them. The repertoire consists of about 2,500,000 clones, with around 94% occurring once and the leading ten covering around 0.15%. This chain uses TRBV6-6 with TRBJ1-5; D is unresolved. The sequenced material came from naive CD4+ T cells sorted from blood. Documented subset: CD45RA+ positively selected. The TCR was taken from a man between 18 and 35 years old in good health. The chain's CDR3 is CASTWTHSNQPQHF. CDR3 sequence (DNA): TGTGCCAGTACGTGGACGCATAGCAATCAGCCCCAGCATTTT.